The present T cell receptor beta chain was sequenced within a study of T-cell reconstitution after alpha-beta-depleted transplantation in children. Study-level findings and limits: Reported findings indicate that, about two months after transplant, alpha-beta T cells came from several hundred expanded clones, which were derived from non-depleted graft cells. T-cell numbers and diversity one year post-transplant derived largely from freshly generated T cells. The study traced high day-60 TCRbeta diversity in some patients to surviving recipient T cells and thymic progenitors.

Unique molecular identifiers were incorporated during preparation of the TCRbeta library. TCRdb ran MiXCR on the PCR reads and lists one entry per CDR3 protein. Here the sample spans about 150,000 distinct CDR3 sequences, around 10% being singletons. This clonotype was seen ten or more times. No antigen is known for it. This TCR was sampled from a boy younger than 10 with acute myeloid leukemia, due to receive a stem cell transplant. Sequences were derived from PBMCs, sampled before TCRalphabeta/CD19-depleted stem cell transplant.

CDR3 nucleotides: TGTGCCAGCAGTTTAAGGGGACAGGGTTGGAGTGGCTACACCTTC. This gives the protein CASSLRGQGWSGYTF. The rearrangement links TRBV28 to TRBJ1-2; 9 bases map to TRBD1. Germline loops: CDR1 MDHEN, CDR2 SYDVKM. The CDR3 sequence is 15 residues long. V gave up 2 bases and J gave up 7 bases; unmatched junction bases: 8.